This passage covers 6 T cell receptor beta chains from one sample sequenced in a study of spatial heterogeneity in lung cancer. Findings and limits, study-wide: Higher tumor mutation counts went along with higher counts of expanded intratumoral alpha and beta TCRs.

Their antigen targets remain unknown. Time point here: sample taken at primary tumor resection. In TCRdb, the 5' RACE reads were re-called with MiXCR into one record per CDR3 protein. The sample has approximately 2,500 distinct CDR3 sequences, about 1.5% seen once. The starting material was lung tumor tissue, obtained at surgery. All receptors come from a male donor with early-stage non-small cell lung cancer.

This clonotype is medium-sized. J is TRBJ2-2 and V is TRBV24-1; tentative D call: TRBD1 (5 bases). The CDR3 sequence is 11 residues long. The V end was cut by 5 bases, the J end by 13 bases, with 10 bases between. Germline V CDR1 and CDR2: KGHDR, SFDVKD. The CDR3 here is CATSGGRALFF. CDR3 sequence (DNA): TGTGCCACCAGTGGGGGCAGGGCGCTGTTTTTT.

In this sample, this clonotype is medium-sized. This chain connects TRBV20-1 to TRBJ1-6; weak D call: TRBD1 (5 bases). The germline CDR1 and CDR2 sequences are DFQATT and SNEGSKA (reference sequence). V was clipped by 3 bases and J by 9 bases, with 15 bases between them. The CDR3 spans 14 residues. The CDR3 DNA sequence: TGCAGTGCTAGCTCAGGGATAGGAGGTTCACCCCTCCACTTT. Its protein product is CSASSGIGGSPLHF.

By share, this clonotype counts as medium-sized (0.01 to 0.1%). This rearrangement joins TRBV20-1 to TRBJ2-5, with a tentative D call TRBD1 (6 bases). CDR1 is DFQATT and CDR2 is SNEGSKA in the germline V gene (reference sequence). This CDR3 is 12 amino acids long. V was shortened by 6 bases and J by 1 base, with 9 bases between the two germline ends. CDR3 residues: CSARDIQETQYF. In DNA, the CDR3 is TGCAGTGCCCGGGACATCCAAGAGACCCAGTACTTC.

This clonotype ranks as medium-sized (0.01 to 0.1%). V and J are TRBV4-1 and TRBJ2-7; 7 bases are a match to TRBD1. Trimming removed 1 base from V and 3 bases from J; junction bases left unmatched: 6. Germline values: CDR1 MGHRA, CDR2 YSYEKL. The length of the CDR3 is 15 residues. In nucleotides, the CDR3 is TGCGCCAGCAGCCAAGCGGCAGGGGGTATCTACGAGCAGTACGTC. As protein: CASSQAAGGIYEQYV.

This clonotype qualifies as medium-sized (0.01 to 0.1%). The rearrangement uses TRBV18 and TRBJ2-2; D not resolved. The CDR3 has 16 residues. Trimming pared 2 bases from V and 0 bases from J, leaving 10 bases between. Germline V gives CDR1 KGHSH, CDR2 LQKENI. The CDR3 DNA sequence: TGTGCCAGCTCACCAGAAACGGTAACGAACACCGGGGAGCTGTTTTTT. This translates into CASSPETVTNTGELFF.

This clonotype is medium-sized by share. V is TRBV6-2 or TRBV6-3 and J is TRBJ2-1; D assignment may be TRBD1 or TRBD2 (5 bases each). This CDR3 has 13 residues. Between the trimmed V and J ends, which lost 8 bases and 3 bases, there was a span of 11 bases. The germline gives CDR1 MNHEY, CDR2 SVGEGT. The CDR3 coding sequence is TGTGCCAGCCGTCGGGGCCTCTACAATGAGCAGTTCTTC. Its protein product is CASRRGLYNEQFF.